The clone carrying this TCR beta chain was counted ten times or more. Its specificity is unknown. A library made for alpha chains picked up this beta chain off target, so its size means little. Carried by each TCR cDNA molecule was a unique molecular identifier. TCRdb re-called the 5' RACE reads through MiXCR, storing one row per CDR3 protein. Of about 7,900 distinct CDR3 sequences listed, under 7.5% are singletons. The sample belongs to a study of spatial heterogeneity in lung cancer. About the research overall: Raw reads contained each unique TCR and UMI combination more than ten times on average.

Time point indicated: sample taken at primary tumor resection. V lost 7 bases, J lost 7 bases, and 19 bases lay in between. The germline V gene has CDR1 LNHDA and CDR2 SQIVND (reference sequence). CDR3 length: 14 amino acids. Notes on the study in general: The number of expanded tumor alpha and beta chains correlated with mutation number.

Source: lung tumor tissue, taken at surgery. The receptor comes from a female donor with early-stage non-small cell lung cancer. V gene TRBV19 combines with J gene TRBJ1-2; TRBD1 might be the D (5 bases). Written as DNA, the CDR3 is TGTGCCAGTACCCCGACAGACCGGCATGTTGGCTACACCTTC. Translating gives CASTPTDRHVGYTF.